The present entry profiles one T cell receptor beta chain with its context. This entry belongs to a study of blood T cell repertoires in COVID-19. Looking at the study overall: The United States, Italy and Spain supplied acute and convalescent COVID-19 samples. PBMCs, B-cell-depleted T cells, or T cells provided the cDNA or gDNA that made up the material.

Across under 25 US areas, participants ranged in age from 18 to 89 years. The CDR3 is 16 amino acids. The ends were cut back, 5 bases at V and 2 bases at J, with 18 bases in the middle. CDR1 is SGHVS and CDR2 is FNYEAQ in the germline V gene. Assay used: immunoSEQ multiplex PCR; TCRdb lists only in-frame clones, some missing. The sample holds hundreds of thousands of clones; about 90% are singletons and the top ten take around 1.8%. The sequenced sample was PBMCs or T cells enriched from blood (not recorded which). This TCR came from a woman in her late teens or twenties with acute COVID-19. The chain is built from TRBV7-6 and TRBJ2-5, with D possibly matching TRBD2 (6 bases). DNA for the CDR3: TGTGCCAGCAGCCTGGGACTCTTGGGCAGGCAAGAGACCCAGTACTTC. Translated: CASSLGLLGRQETQYF. The variable domain in full, with the rest retrieved from reference TRBV7-6 and TRBJ2-5, is GAGVSQSPRYKVTKRGQDVALRCDPISGHVSLYWYRQALGQGPEFLTYFNYEAQQDKSGLPNDRFSAERPEGSISTLTIQRTEQRDSAMYRCASSLGLLGRQETQYFGPGTRLLVL.